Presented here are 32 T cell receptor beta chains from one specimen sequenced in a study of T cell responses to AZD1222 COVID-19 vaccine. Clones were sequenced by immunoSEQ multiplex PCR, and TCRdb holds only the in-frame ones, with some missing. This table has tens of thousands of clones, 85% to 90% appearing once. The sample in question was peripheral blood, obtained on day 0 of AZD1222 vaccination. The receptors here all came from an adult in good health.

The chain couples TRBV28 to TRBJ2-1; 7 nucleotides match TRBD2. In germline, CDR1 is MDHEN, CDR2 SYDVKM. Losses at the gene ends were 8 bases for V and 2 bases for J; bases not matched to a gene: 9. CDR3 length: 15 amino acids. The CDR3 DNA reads TGTGCCAGCCCCCCCGCTAGCGGCACCTACAATGAGCAGTTCTTC. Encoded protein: CASPPASGTYNEQFF. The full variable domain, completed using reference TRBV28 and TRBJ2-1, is DVKVTQSSRYLVKRTGEKVFLECVQDMDHENMFWYRQDPGLGLRLIYFSYDVKMKEKGDIPEGYSVSREKKERFSLILESASTNQTSMYLCASPPASGTYNEQFFGPGTRLTVL.

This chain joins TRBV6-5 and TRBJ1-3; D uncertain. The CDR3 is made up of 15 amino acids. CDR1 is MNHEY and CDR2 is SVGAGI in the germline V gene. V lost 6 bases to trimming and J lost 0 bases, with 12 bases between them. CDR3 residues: CASRIDTNSGNTIYF. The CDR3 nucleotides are TGTGCCAGCAGAATTGACACCAACTCTGGAAACACCATATATTTT.

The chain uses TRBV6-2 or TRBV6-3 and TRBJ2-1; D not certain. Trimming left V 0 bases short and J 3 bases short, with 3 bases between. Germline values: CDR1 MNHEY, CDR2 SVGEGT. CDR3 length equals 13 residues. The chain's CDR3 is CASSYSDYNEQFF. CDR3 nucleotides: TGTGCCAGCAGTTACTCGGACTACAATGAGCAGTTCTTC.

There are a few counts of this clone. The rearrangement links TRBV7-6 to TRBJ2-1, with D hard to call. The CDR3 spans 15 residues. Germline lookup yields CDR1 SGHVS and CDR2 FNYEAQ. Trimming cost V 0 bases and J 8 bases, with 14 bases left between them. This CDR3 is CASSLAGRATDEQFF. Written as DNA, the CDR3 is TGTGCCAGCAGCTTAGCGGGCCGCGCTACCGATGAGCAGTTCTTC. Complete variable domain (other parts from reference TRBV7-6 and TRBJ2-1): GAGVSQSPRYKVTKRGQDVALRCDPISGHVSLYWYRQALGQGPEFLTYFNYEAQQDKSGLPNDRFSAERPEGSISTLTIQRTEQRDSAMYRCASSLAGRATDEQFFGPGTRLTVL.

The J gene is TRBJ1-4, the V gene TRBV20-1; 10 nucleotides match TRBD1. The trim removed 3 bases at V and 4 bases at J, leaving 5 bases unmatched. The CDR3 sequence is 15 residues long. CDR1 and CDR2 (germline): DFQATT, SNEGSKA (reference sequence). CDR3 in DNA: TGCAGTGCTAGTGGGACAGGGGTGGGTAATGAAAAACTGTTTTTT. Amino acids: CSASGTGVGNEKLFF.

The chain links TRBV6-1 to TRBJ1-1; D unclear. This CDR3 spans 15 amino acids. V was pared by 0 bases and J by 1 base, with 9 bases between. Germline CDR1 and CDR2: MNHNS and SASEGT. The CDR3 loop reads CASSEAFFGNTEAFF. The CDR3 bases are TGTGCCAGCAGTGAAGCGTTCTTCGGGAACACTGAAGCTTTCTTT.

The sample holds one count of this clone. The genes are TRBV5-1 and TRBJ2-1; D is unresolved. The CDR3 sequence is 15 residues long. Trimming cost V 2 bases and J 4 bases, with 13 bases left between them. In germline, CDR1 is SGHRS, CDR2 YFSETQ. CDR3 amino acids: CASSFISTGYNEQFF. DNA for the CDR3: TGCGCCAGCAGCTTTATCTCTACCGGATACAATGAGCAGTTCTTC.

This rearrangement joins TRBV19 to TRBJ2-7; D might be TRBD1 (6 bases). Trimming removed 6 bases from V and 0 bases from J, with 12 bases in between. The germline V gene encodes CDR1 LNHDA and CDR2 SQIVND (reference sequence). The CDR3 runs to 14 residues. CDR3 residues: CASRKGGSSYEQYF. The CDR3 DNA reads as TGTGCCAGTAGGAAAGGGGGTAGCTCCTACGAGCAGTACTTC.

The CDR3 loop reads CASSLLQSTDTQYF. CDR3 DNA sequence: TGTGCCAGCAGCCTACTACAGAGCACAGATACGCAGTATTTT. The chain carries TRBV6-2 or TRBV6-3 and TRBJ2-3; no firm D call. Trimming took 6 bases from V and 0 from J, leaving 10 bases between them. There are 14 residues in the CDR3. In germline, CDR1 is MNHEY, CDR2 SVGEGT.

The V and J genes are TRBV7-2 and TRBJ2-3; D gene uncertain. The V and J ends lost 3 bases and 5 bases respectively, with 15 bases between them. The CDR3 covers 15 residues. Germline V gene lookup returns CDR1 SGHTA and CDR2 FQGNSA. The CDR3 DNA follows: TGTGCCAGCAGCTTTTTGGGCAGCCGAGGAGATACGCAGTATTTT. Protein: CASSFLGSRGDTQYF. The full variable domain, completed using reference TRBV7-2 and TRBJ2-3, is GAGVSQSPSNKVTEKGKDVELRCDPISGHTALYWYRQSLGQGLEFLIYFQGNSAPDKSGLPSDRFSAERTGGSVSTLTIQRTQQEDSAVYLCASSFLGSRGDTQYFGPGTRLTVL.

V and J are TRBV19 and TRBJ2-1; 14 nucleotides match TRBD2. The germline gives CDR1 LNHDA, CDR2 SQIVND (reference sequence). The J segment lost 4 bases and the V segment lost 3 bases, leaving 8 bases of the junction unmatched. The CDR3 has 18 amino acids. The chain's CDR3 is CASSIQTGLAGGYNEQFF. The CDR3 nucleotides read TGTGCCAGTAGTATCCAGACCGGACTAGCGGGAGGTTACAATGAGCAGTTCTTC.

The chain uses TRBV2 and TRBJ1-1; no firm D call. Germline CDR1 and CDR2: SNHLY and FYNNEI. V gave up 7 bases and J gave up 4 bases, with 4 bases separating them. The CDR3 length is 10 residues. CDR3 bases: TGTGCCAGCATGGCCACTGAAGCTTTCTTT. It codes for CASMATEAFF.

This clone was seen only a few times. CDR3 DNA sequence: TGTGCCTGGAGTAGTGGGGTAAGCAATGAGCAGTTCTTC. Translating gives CAWSSGVSNEQFF. This chain connects TRBV30 to TRBJ2-1; no reliable D call. The CDR3 contains 13 residues. Germline loops: CDR1 GTSNPN, CDR2 SVGIG (reference sequence). Trimming took off 2 bases at V and 6 bases at J, with 11 bases between the two ends.

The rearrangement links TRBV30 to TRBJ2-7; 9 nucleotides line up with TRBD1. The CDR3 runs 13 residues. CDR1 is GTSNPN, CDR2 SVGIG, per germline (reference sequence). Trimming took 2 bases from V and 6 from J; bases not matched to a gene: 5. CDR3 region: CAWSLTGGFEQYF. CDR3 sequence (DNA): TGTGCCTGGAGTTTAACAGGGGGCTTCGAGCAGTACTTC. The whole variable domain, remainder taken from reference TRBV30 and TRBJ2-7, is SQTIHQWPATLVQPVGSPLSLECTVEGTSNPNLYWYRQAAGRGLQLLFYSVGIGQISSEVPQNLSASRPQDRQFILSSKKLLLSDSGFYLCAWSLTGGFEQYFGPGTRLTVT.

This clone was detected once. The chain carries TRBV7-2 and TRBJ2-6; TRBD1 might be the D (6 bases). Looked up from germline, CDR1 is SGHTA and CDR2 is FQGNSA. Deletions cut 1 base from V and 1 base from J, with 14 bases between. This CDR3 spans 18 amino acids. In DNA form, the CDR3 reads TGTGCCAGCAGCTTAGGCGGGCCAGGGGAGTCTGGGGCCAACGTCCTGACTTTC. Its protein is CASSLGGPGESGANVLTF. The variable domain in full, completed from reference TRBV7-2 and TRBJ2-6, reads GAGVSQSPSNKVTEKGKDVELRCDPISGHTALYWYRQSLGQGLEFLIYFQGNSAPDKSGLPSDRFSAERTGGSVSTLTIQRTQQEDSAVYLCASSLGGPGESGANVLTFGAGSRLTVL.

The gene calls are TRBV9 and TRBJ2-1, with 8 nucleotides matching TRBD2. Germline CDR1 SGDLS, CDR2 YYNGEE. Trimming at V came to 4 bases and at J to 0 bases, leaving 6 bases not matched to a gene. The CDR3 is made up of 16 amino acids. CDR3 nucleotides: TGTGCCAGCAGCCCTGGACTAGCTAGCTCCTACAATGAGCAGTTCTTC. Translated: CASSPGLASSYNEQFF.

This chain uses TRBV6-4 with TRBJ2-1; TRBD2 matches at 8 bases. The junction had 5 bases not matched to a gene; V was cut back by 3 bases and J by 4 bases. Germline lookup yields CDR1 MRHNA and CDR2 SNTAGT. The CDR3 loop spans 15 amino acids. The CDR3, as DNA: TGTGCCAGCAGTGAAGGACTAGCCGGTTACAATGAGCAGTTCTTC. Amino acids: CASSEGLAGYNEQFF.

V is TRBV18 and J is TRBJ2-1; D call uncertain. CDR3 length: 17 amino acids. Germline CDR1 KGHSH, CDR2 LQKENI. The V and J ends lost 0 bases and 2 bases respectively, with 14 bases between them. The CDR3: CASSPPVSVGTYNEQFF. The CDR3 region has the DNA TGTGCCAGCTCACCACCGGTATCGGTGGGGACCTACAATGAGCAGTTCTTC. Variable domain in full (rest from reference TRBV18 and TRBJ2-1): NAGVMQNPRHLVRRRGQEARLRCSPMKGHSHVYWYRQLPEEGLKFMVYLQKENIIDESGMPKERFSAEFPKEGPSILRIQQVVRGDSAAYFCASSPPVSVGTYNEQFFGPGTRLTVL.

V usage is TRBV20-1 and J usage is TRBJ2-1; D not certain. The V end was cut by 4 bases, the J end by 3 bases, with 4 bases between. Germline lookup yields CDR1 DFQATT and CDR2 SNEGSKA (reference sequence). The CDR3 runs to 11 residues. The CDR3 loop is CSAIVYNEQFF. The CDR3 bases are TGCAGTGCTATAGTCTACAATGAGCAGTTCTTC.

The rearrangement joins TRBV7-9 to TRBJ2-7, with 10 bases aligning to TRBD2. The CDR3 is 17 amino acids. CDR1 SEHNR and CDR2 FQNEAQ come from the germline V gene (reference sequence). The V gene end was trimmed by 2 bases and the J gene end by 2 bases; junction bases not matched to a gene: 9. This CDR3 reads CASSLTSGTPFPYEQYF. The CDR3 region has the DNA TGTGCCAGCAGCTTAACTAGCGGGACCCCTTTCCCCTACGAGCAGTACTTC.

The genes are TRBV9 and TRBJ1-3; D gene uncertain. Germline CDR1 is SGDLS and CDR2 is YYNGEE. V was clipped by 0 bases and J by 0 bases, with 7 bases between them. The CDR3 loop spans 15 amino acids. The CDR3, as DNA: TGTGCCAGCAGCGTAGCCTTGAGCTCTGGAAACACCATATATTTT. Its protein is CASSVALSSGNTIYF.

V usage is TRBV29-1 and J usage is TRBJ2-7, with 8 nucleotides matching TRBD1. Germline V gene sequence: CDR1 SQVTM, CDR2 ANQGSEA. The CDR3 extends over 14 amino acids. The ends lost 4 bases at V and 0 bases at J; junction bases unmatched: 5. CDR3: CSVVRGPSSYEQYF. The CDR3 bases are TGCAGCGTTGTCAGGGGGCCGAGCTCCTACGAGCAGTACTTC.

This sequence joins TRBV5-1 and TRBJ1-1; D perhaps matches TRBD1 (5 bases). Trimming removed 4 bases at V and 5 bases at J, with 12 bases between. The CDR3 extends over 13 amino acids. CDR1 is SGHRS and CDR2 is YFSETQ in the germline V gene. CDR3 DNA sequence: TGCGCCAGCAGCCCGGGGGAGGCGACTGAAGCTTTCTTT. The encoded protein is CASSPGEATEAFF.

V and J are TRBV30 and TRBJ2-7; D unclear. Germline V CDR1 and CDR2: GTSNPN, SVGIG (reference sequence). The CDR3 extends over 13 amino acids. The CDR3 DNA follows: TGTGCTGTCCATCTAGAGAGCTCCTACGAGCAGTACTTC. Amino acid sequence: CAVHLESSYEQYF. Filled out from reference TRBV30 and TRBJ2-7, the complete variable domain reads SQTIHQWPATLVQPVGSPLSLECTVEGTSNPNLYWYRQAAGRGLQLLFYSVGIGQISSEVPQNLSASRPQDRQFILSSKKLLLSDSGFYLCAVHLESSYEQYFGPGTRLTVT.

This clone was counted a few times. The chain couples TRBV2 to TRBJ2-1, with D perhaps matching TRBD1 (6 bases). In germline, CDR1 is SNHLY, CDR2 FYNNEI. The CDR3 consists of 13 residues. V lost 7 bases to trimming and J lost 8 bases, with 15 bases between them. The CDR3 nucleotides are TGTGCCAGCAAAGGAACAGGGTGGGATGAGCAGTTCTTC. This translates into CASKGTGWDEQFF.

As DNA, the CDR3 is TGTGCCAGCAGCTTGGGGGTGGCCTACGAGCAGTACTTC. This translates into CASSLGVAYEQYF. The chain couples TRBV5-4 to TRBJ2-7, with D unresolved. Deletions cut 0 bases from V and 2 bases from J, with 6 bases between. Germline CDR1 SGHNT, CDR2 YYREEE (reference sequence). The CDR3 runs 13 residues.

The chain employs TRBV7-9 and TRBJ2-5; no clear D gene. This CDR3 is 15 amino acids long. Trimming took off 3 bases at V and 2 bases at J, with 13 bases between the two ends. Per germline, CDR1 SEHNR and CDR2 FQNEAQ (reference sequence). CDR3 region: CASSFLTENQETQYF. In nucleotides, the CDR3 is TGTGCCAGCAGCTTTTTAACGGAGAATCAAGAGACCCAGTACTTC.

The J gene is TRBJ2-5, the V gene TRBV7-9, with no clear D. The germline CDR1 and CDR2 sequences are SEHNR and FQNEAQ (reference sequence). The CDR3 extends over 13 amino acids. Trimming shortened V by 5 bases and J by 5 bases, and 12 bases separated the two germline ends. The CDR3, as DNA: TGTGCCAGCAGCCCAAAGGGTCCTGAGACCCAGTACTTC. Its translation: CASSPKGPETQYF. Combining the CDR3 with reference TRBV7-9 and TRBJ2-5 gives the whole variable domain DTGVSQNPRHKITKRGQNVTFRCDPISEHNRLYWYRQTLGQGPEFLTYFQNEAQLEKSRLLSDRFSAERPKGSFSTLEIQRTEQGDSAMYLCASSPKGPETQYFGPGTRLLVL.

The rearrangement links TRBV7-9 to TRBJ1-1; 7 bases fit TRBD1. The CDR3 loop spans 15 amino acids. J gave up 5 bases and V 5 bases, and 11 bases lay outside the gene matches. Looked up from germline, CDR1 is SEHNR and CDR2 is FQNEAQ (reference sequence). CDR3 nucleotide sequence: TGTGCCAGCAGCCCGAGACAGGGAGGAGGTACTGAAGCTTTCTTT. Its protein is CASSPRQGGGTEAFF.

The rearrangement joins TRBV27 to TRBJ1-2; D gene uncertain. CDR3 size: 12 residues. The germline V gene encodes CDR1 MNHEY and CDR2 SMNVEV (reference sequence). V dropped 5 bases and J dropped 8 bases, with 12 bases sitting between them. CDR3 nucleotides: TGTGCCAGCAGTCCGGCCGGGTACGGCTACACCTTC. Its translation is CASSPAGYGYTF.

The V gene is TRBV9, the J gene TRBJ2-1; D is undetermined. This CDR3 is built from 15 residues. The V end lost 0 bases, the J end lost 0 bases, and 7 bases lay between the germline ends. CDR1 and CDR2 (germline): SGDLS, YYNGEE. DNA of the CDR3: TGTGCCAGCAGCGTAGGGACGGGCTCCTACAATGAGCAGTTCTTC. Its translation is CASSVGTGSYNEQFF.

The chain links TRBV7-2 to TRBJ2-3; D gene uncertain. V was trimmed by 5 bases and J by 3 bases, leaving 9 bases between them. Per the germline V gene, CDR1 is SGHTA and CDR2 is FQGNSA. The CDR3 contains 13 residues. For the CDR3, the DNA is TGTGCCAGCAGCCCCGACGGAACAGATACGCAGTATTTT. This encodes CASSPDGTDTQYF.